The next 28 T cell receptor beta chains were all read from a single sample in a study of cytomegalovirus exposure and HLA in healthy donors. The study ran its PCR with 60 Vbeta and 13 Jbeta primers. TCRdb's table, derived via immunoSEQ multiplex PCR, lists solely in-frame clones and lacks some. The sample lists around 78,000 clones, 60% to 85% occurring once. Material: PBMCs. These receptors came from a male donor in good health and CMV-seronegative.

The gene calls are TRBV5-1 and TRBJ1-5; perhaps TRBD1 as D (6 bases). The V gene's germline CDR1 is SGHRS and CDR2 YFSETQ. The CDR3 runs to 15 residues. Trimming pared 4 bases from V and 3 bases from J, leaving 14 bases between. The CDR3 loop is CASSDTGSPNQPQHF. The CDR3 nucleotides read TGCGCCAGCAGCGATACAGGGAGTCCCAATCAGCCCCAGCATTTT. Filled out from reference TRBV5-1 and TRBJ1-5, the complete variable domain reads KAGVTQTPRYLIKTRGQQVTLSCSPISGHRSVSWYQQTPGQGLQFLFEYFSETQRNKGNFPGRFSGRQFSNSRSEMNVSTLELGDSALYLCASSDTGSPNQPQHFGDGTRLSIL.

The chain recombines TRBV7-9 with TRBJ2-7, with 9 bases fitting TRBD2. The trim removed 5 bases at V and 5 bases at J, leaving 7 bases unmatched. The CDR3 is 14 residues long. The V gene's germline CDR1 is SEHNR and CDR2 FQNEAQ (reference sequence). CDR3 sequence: CASSERVAGDEQYF. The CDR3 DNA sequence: TGTGCCAGCAGCGAGCGGGTAGCGGGAGACGAGCAGTACTTC.

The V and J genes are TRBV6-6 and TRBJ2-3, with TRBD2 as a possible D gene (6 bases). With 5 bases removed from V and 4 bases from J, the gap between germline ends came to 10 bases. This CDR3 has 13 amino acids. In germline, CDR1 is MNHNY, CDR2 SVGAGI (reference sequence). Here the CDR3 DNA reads TGTGCCAGCAGTCCCCGACTAGCAGATACGCAGTATTTT. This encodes CASSPRLADTQYF.

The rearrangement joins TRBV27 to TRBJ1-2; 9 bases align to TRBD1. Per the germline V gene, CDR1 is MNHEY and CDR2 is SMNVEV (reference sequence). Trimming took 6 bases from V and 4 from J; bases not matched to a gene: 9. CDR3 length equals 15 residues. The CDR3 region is CASSPDRGSTYGYTF. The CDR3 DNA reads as TGTGCCAGCAGCCCCGACAGGGGGTCGACCTATGGCTACACCTTC.

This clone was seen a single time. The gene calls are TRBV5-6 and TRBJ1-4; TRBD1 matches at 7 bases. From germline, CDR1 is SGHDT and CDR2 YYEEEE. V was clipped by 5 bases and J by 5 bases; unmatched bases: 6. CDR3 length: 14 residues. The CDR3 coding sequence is TGTGCCAGCAGGAAGACAGGGATCAATGAAAAACTGTTTTTT. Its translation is CASRKTGINEKLFF.

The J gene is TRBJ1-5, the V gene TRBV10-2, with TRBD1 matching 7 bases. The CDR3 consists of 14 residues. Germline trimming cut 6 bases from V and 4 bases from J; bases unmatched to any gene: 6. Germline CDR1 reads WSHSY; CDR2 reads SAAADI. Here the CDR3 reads CASRTGQTNQPQHF. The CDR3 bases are TGCGCCAGCAGGACGGGACAGACTAATCAGCCCCAGCATTTT.

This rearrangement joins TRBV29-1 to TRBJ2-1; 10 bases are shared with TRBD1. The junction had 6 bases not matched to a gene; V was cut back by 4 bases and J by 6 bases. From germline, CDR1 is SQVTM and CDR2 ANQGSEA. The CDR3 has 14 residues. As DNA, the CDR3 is TGCAGCGTTGGGGACAGGGGAAGGGGCAATGAGCAGTTCTTC. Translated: CSVGDRGRGNEQFF.

In nucleotides, the CDR3 is TGCGCCAGCAACCATCGGGAACCGACCTACGAGCAGTACTTC. Encoded protein: CASNHREPTYEQYF. The gene calls are TRBV10-2 and TRBJ2-7, with a tentative D call TRBD2 (5 bases). V dropped 7 bases and J dropped 2 bases, with 15 bases sitting between them. The CDR3 is made up of 14 amino acids. Germline CDR1 reads WSHSY; CDR2 reads SAAADI.

In DNA form, the CDR3 reads TGTGCCAGCAGCTTAAACAGCAACTATGGCTACACCTTC. Encoded protein: CASSLNSNYGYTF. This rearrangement joins TRBV7-9 to TRBJ1-2; D remains ambiguous. The CDR3 covers 13 residues. V lost 2 bases and J 2 bases, leaving 6 bases between the germline ends. The germline gives CDR1 SEHNR, CDR2 FQNEAQ (reference sequence).

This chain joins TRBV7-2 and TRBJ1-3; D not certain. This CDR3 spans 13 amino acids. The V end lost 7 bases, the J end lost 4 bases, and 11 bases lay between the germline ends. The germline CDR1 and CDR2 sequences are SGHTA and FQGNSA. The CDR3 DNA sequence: TGTGCCAGCACCCTTCAACGGGGAAACACCATATATTTT. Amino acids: CASTLQRGNTIYF.

CDR3 sequence (DNA): TGCGCCAGCAGCTTCTCCGCCAGGGTGGATGGCTACACCTTC. As protein: CASSFSARVDGYTF. The chain uses TRBV5-1 and TRBJ1-2, with D possibly matching TRBD1 (5 bases). Germline CDR1 and CDR2: SGHRS and YFSETQ. Trimming removed 2 bases at V and 6 bases at J, with 14 bases between. The CDR3 is 14 residues long.

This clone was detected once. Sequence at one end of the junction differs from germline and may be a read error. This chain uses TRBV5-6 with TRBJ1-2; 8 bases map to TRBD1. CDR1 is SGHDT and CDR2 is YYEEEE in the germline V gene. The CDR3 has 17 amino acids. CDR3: CASNDGTGSLRNYGYPF. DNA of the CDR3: TGTGCCAGCAACGATGGGACAGGAAGCCTTAGGAACTATGGCTACCCCTTC.

The CDR3 loop reads CASSVGVSYNEQFF. The CDR3 bases are TGTGCCAGCAGTGTCGGGGTATCCTACAATGAGCAGTTCTTC. This sequence joins TRBV25-1 and TRBJ2-1, with D possibly TRBD2 on 5 matching bases. Germline CDR1 MGHDK, CDR2 SYGVNS. This CDR3 comprises 14 residues. Deletions cut 4 bases from V and 1 base from J, with 8 bases between. The entire variable domain, with the rest obtained from reference TRBV25-1 and TRBJ2-1, is as follows: EADIYQTPRYLVIGTGKKITLECSQTMGHDKMYWYQQDPGMELHLIHYSYGVNSTEKGDLSSESTVSRIRTEHFPLTLESARPSHTSQYLCASSVGVSYNEQFFGPGTRLTVL.

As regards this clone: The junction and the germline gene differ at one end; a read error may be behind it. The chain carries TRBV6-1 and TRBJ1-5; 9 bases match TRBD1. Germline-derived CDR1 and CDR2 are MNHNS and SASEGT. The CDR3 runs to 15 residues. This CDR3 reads CASMSGQGVRASQNF. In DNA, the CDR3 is TGTGCCAGCATGTCGGGACAGGGTGTTAGAGCGTCCCAGAATTTT.

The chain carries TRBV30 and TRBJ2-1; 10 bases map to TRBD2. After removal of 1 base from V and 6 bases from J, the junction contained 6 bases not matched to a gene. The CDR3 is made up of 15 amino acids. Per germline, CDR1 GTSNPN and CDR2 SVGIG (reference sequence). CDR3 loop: CAWSDAASGSNEQFF. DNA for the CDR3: TGTGCCTGGAGTGATGCGGCTAGCGGGAGCAATGAGCAGTTCTTC.

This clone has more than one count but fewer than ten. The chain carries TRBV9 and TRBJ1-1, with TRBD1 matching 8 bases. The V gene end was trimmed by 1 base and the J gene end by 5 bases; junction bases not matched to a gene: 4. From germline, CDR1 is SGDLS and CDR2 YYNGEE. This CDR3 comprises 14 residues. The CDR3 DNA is TGTGCCAGCAGCGTACAGGGGGCTGGGACTGAAGCTTTCTTT. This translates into CASSVQGAGTEAFF.

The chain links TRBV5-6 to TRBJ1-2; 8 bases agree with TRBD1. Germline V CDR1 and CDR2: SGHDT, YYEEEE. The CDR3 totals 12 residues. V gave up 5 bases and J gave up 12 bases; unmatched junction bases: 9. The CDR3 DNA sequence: TGTGCCAGCAGTCAGGGGGCCTGGGGCCACACCTTC. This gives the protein CASSQGAWGHTF.

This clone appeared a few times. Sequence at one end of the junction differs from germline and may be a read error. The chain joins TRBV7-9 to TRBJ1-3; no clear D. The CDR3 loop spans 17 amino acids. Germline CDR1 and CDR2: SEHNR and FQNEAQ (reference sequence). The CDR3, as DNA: TGTTCCAGCAGCCCCTACTACGACCAATACTCTGGAAACACCATATATTTT. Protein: CSSSPYYDQYSGNTIYF.

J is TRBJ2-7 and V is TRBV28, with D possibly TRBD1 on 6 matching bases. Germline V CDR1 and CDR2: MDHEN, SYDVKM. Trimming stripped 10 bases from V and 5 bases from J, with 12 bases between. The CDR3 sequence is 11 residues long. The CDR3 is CAIRRQDEQYF. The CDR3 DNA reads TGTGCCATCCGTCGACAGGACGAGCAGTACTTC.

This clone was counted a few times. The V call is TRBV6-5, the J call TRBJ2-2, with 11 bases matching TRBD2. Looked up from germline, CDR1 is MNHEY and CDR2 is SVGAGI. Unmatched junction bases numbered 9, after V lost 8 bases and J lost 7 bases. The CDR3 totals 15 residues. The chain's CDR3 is CASGLAGGPVGELFF. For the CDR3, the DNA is TGTGCCAGCGGGTTAGCGGGAGGGCCAGTCGGGGAGCTGTTTTTT.

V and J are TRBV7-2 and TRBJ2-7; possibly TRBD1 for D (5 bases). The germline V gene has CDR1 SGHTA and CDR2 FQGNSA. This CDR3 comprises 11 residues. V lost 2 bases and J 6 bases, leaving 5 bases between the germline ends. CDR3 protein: CASSLQGEQYF. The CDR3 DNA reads TGTGCCAGCAGCTTACAGGGCGAGCAGTACTTC.

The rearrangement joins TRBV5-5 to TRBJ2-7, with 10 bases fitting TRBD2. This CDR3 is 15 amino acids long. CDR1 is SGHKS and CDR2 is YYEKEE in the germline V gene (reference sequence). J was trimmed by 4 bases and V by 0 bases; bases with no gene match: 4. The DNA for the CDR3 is TGTGCCAGCAGCTTGGCTAGCGGGAGTTCGTACGAGCAGTACTTC. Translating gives CASSLASGSSYEQYF.

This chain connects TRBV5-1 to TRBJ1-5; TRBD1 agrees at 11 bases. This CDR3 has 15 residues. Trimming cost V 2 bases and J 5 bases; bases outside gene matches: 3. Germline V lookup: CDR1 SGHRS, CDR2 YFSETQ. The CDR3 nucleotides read TGCGCCAGCAGCTTAATGGGACAGGGGGATCAGCCCCAGCATTTT. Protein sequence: CASSLMGQGDQPQHF.

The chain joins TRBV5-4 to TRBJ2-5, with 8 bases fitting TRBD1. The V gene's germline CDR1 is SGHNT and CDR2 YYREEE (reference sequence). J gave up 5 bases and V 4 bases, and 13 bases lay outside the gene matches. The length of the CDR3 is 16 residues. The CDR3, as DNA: TGTGCCAGCAGCCCCCGGGGACAGGTCCCCCCCGAGACCCAGTACTTC. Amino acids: CASSPRGQVPPETQYF.

The CDR3 coding sequence is TGTGCCAGCAGCCTAACTGGAAACACCATATATTTT. It yields the protein CASSLTGNTIYF. This chain connects TRBV28 to TRBJ1-3; D ambiguous. Trimming pared 6 bases from V and 2 bases from J, leaving 5 bases between. This CDR3 is 12 amino acids long. Germline CDR1 MDHEN, CDR2 SYDVKM.

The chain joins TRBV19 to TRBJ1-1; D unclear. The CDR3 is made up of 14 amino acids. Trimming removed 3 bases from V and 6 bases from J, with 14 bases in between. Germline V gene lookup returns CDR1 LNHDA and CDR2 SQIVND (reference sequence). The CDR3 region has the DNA TGTGCCAGTAGTATGTCCGTTGGTGGAGCTGAAGCTTTCTTT. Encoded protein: CASSMSVGGAEAFF.

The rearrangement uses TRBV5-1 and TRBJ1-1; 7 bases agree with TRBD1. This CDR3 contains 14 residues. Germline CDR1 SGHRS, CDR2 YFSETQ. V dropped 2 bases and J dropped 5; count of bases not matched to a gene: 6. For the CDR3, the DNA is TGCGCCAGCAGCTTTAAGGGGGCAGGGACTGAAGCTTTCTTT. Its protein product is CASSFKGAGTEAFF.

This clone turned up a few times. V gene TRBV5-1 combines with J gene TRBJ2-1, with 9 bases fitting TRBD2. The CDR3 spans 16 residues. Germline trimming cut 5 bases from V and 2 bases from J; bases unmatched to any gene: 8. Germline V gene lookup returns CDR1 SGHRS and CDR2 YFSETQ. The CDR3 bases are TGCGCCAGCAGTTATGTCAGCGGGGGGCCCTACAATGAGCAGTTCTTC. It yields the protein CASSYVSGGPYNEQFF.